This TCR beta chain was sequenced during a study of cytomegalovirus exposure and HLA in healthy donors. The study, taken as a whole, reports: Cytomegalovirus-associated TCR beta chains were listed, numbering some 170. A prior analysis recorded that most TCR beta V segments were productive about 90% or about 30% of the time.

Germline trimming cut 6 bases from V and 8 bases from J; bases unmatched to any gene: 6. CDR3 length: 13 residues. Germline values: CDR1 SEHNR, CDR2 FQNEAQ (reference sequence). This clone occurred once. Its antigen is unidentified. PCR amplification relied on 60 Vbeta primers (plus 13 Jbeta primers). Source study methods: Approximately 11 million of the about 80 million unique TCR beta chains counted in a later analysis were shared. Sequenced by immunoSEQ multiplex PCR; TCRdb stores in-frame clones only, minus some. The DNA gave D and trimming, while V, J and clone size come from that table. The sample shows 130,000 to 150,000 clones, 70% to 90% of them seen only once.

The chain links TRBV7-9 to TRBJ2-4; 8 nucleotides line up with TRBD1. Sample: PBMCs. The sequence derives from a woman in her thirties or forties in good health and CMV-seropositive. The chain's CDR3 is CASSSQGADIQYF. Here the CDR3 DNA reads TGTGCCAGCAGTAGCCAGGGGGCAGACATTCAGTACTTC.